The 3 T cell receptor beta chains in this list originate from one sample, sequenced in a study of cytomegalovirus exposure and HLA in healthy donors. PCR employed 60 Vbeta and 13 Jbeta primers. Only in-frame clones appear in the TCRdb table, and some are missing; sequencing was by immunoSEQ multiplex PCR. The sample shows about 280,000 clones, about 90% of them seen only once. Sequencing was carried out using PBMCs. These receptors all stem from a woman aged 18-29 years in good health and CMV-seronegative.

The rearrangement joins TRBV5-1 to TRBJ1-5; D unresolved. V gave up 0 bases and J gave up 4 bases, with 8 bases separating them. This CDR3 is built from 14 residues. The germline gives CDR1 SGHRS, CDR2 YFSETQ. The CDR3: CASSLGPENQPQHF. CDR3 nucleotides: TGCGCCAGCAGCTTGGGCCCAGAAAATCAGCCCCAGCATTTT. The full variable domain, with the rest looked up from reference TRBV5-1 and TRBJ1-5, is KAGVTQTPRYLIKTRGQQVTLSCSPISGHRSVSWYQQTPGQGLQFLFEYFSETQRNKGNFPGRFSGRQFSNSRSEMNVSTLELGDSALYLCASSLGPENQPQHFGDGTRLSIL.

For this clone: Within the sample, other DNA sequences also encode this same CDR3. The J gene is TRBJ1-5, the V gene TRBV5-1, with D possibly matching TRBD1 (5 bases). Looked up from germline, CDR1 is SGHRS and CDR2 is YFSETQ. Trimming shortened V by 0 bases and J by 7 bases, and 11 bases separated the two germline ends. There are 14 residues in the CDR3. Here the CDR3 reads CASSLGGANQPQHF. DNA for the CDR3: TGCGCCAGCAGCTTGGGTGGGGCGAACCAGCCCCAGCATTTT.

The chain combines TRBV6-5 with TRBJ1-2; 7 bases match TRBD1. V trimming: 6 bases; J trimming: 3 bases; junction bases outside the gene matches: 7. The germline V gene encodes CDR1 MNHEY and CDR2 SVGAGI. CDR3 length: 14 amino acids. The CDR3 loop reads CASSGGQLYYGYTF. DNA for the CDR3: TGTGCCAGCAGCGGGGGACAGCTCTACTATGGCTACACCTTC.